This passage covers 2 T cell receptor beta chains from one sample sequenced in a study of blood T cell repertoires in COVID-19. TCRdb keeps only in-frame clones here, not all; method: immunoSEQ multiplex PCR. The sample lists tens of thousands of clones; about 89% were seen once. The sample taken for sequencing was peripheral blood. The receptors originated from a woman aged 70 to 79 with acute or convalescent COVID-19.

The rearrangement links TRBV15 to TRBJ1-4, with 8 positions matching TRBD1. Germline V gene sequence: CDR1 LNHNV, CDR2 YYDKDF (reference sequence). The V gene end was trimmed by 3 bases and the J gene end by 8 bases; junction bases not matched to a gene: 5. The CDR3 extends over 14 amino acids. CDR3 DNA: TGTGCCACCAGCAGGGACAGGGCACGGGAAAAACTGTTTTTT. Amino acids: CATSRDRAREKLFF.

The chain couples TRBV28 to TRBJ1-1, with D possibly matching TRBD1 (6 bases). Germline-derived CDR1 and CDR2 are MDHEN and SYDVKM. The CDR3 extends over 18 amino acids. V dropped 5 bases and J dropped 1 base, with 23 bases sitting between them. Written as DNA, the CDR3 is TGTGCCAGCAGTAAAGTGACAGGTTCTAAATTTGGGAACACTGAAGCTTTCTTT. Translation: CASSKVTGSKFGNTEAFF.